This TCR beta chain came from a study of early T cells in non-severe SARS-CoV-2 infection. Study findings and constraints: Matching results from VDJdb favored anti-spike CD8 responses, leaving private and CD4 specificities undetected.

The V end lost 2 bases, the J end lost 6 bases, and 8 bases lay between the germline ends. The CDR3 consists of 12 residues. Germline lookup yields CDR1 MNHEY and CDR2 SVGEGT. Researchers tagged individual cDNA molecules with unique molecular identifiers. TCRdb re-derived calls from the 5' RACE reads in MiXCR, one entry per CDR3 protein. The sample yields 60,000 to 75,000 distinct CDR3 sequences, 10% to 12% seen once. This clonotype was seen only a few times. Its antigen is unidentified. The V call is TRBV6-2 or TRBV6-3, the J call TRBJ2-7; D remains unclear. Sample: whole blood, taken at baseline. The sequence came from an adult who was a healthcare worker with PCR-confirmed SARS-CoV-2 infection or an uninfected control (not recorded which). The chain's CDR3 is CASSYQSAEQYF. In DNA form, the CDR3 reads TGTGCCAGCAGTTACCAGTCCGCCGAGCAGTACTTC.